This TCR beta chain was retrieved from a study of shared clonotypes between healthy human individuals. Turning to the study itself: In total, the donors were two women and a few men aged 18 to 49.

A CD45RA+ naive subset and a CD45RA-negative memory subset were split from CD4+ cells. Assay: immunoSEQ multiplex PCR; the TCRdb copy retains only in-frame clones and omits some. The table lists more than 2,000,000 clones, approximately 95% of them singletons. Germline CDR1 reads MDHEN; CDR2 reads SYDVKM. The CDR3 loop spans 11 amino acids. Trimming cost V 2 bases and J 4 bases, with 3 bases left between them. This clone was counted many times. Other DNA variants within this sample encode the same CDR3. This TCR was recovered from a man younger than 30 in good health. Some clones in this sample may be carry-over from other donors' samples. The chain has TRBV28 and TRBJ2-7, with D uncertain. The source material was naive CD4+ T cells from PBMCs. Subset meaning: CD45RA+ positively selected. CDR3 DNA: TGTGCCAGCAGTTTAGGGTACGAGCAGTACTTC. Translating it yields CASSLGYEQYF.